These 23 T cell receptor beta chains originate from one sample sequenced in a study of tumour-infiltrating T cells in Burkitt lymphoma. Sequenced by immunoSEQ multiplex PCR; TCRdb stores in-frame clones only, minus some. Seen here are some 1,200 clones, roughly 32% observed once, and the top ten hold approximately 14%. Sequenced: tumor tissue. These receptors all come from a human donor with Burkitt lymphoma.

This clone was detected a few times. The chain is built from TRBV19 and TRBJ2-4; 8 bases are a match to TRBD2. This CDR3 has 17 residues. V was clipped by 7 bases and J by 3 bases; unmatched bases: 14. The germline V gene encodes CDR1 LNHDA and CDR2 SQIVND (reference sequence). The CDR3: CASKKAGDDSGKNIQYF. CDR3 bases: TGTGCCAGTAAAAAAGCGGGAGATGATAGCGGCAAAAACATTCAGTACTTC.

This clone is large (0.1 to 1%). The J gene is TRBJ2-5, the V gene TRBV6-5; 10 bases are shared with TRBD2. CDR3 length: 15 residues. V trimming: 5 bases; J trimming: 5 bases; junction bases outside the gene matches: 8. Germline lookup yields CDR1 MNHEY and CDR2 SVGAGI. The CDR3 DNA reads TGTGCCAGCAGTCGAGGGACTAGCGTAGGGGAGACCCAGTACTTC. It translates to CASSRGTSVGETQYF.

The rearrangement links TRBV2 to TRBJ2-5; the D gene is possibly TRBD1 (5 bases). Trimming took off 7 bases at V and 1 base at J, with 10 bases between the two ends. Germline CDR1 reads SNHLY; CDR2 reads FYNNEI. The CDR3 sequence is 13 residues long. CDR3 sequence reads: CASNWGVQETQYF. As DNA, the CDR3 is TGTGCCAGCAATTGGGGCGTCCAAGAGACCCAGTACTTC.

With respect to this clone: Since a much larger clone is just one base distant, this may be a read error. This sample also contains other DNA sequences that code for the same CDR3. The rearrangement uses TRBV18 and TRBJ1-2; TRBD1 aligns across 8 bases. CDR3 size: 12 residues. The germline gives CDR1 KGHSH, CDR2 LQKENI. The CDR3 is CATSTGEDGYTF. The CDR3 bases are TGTGCCACCTCGACAGGGGAGGATGGTTACACCTTC.

This clone was counted only a few times. The CDR3 spells CATSRVRTGANTGELFF. CDR3 DNA sequence: TGTGCCACCAGCAGAGTAAGGACAGGGGCGAACACCGGGGAGCTGTTTTTT. J is TRBJ2-2 and V is TRBV15, with 9 bases identical to TRBD1. CDR1 is LNHNV, CDR2 YYDKDF, per germline (reference sequence). The V segment lost 1 base and the J segment 0 bases; nucleotides outside the gene matches: 3. CDR3 length: 17 amino acids.

The chain's CDR3 is CASSPVYGEDRASGETQYF. The DNA for the CDR3 is TGTGCCAGCAGCCCGGTGTACGGGGAGGATAGGGCCTCCGGGGAGACCCAGTACTTC. The gene calls are TRBV7-9 and TRBJ2-5; D might be TRBD2 (6 bases). V shed 5 bases and J shed 5 bases, with 30 bases lying between them. Per germline, CDR1 SEHNR and CDR2 FQNEAQ (reference sequence). The CDR3 has 19 amino acids.

This clone is judged large. Other DNA sequences in the sample encode the same CDR3. This chain joins TRBV29-1 and TRBJ2-3, with D maybe TRBD2 (6 bases). V was shortened by 0 bases and J by 11 bases, with 15 bases between the two germline ends. This CDR3 is built from 13 residues. The germline gives CDR1 SQVTM, CDR2 ANQGSEA. The CDR3 DNA follows: TGCAGCGTTGAAGAAGGCCGGGGGTCGGGGCAGTATTTT. Encoded protein: CSVEEGRGSGQYF.

J is TRBJ2-3 and V is TRBV7-7; 14 bases map to TRBD2. Germline CDR1 SSHAT, CDR2 FNYEAQ (reference sequence). This CDR3 has 19 amino acids. J lost 1 base, V lost 5 bases, and 11 bases had no gene match. The chain's CDR3 is CASSERLAGGPHGTDTQYF. The CDR3 DNA sequence: TGTGCCAGCAGCGAGAGACTAGCGGGAGGGCCTCACGGCACAGATACGCAGTATTTT. The full variable domain, completed using reference TRBV7-7 and TRBJ2-3, is GAGVSQSPRYKVTKRGQDVTLRCDPISSHATLYWYQQALGQGPEFLTYFNYEAQPDKSGLPSDRFSAERPEGSISTLTIQRTEQRDSAMYRCASSERLAGGPHGTDTQYFGPGTRLTVL.

This clone turned up a few times. The chain is built from TRBV29-1 and TRBJ2-7; D may be TRBD1 (5 bases). V gave up 5 bases and J gave up 3 bases, with 8 bases separating them. The germline V gene encodes CDR1 SQVTM and CDR2 ANQGSEA. The CDR3 length is 11 residues. The DNA for the CDR3 is TGCAGCGTTTTCAGGGACTACGAGCAGTACTTC. It specifies CSVFRDYEQYF.

The chain combines TRBV27 with TRBJ1-1, with D uncertain. Per the germline V gene, CDR1 is MNHEY and CDR2 is SMNVEV (reference sequence). This CDR3 is built from 15 residues. The V gene lost 8 bases and the J gene lost 0 bases, with 16 bases spanning the gap. CDR3 amino acids: CASGISEAMNTEAFF. The CDR3, as DNA: TGTGCCAGCGGGATTTCGGAGGCGATGAACACTGAAGCTTTCTTT.

This clone showed up just a few times. The V gene is TRBV7-2, the J gene TRBJ2-5; 8 bases map to TRBD2. Germline V gives CDR1 SGHTA, CDR2 FQGNSA. The CDR3 is 16 residues long. J was trimmed by 5 bases and V by 5 bases; bases with no gene match: 13. The CDR3 DNA reads as TGTGCCAGCAGCCCTGTCTCGGGAGGGCCATTGGAGACCCAGTACTTC. This translates into CASSPVSGGPLETQYF.

This chain links TRBV4-1 with TRBJ2-1; D call uncertain. V lost 3 bases and J 6 bases, leaving 9 bases between the germline ends. The CDR3 runs 13 residues. Per the germline V gene, CDR1 is MGHRA and CDR2 is YSYEKL. CDR3 loop: CASSQTGRNEQFF. CDR3 nucleotides: TGCGCCAGCAGCCAGACGGGCCGCAATGAGCAGTTCTTC.

V gene TRBV29-1 combines with J gene TRBJ2-5; weak D call: TRBD1 (5 bases). Per the germline V gene, CDR1 is SQVTM and CDR2 is ANQGSEA. This CDR3 is built from 11 residues. V shed 7 bases and J shed 4 bases, with 10 bases lying between them. As DNA, the CDR3 is TGCAGCGCGTGGACACGAGAGACCCAGTACTTC. The encoded protein is CSAWTRETQYF.

This clone was counted a few times. The J gene is TRBJ2-3, the V gene TRBV11-2; D unclear. Germline V gene data show CDR1 as SGHAT and CDR2 as FQNNGV. This CDR3 is 12 amino acids long. Trimming pared 5 bases from V and 2 bases from J, leaving 5 bases between. CDR3 bases: TGTGCCAGCAGCCCAGTCACAGATACGCAGTATTTT. Protein product: CASSPVTDTQYF.

This chain joins TRBV10-2 and TRBJ1-2, with D possibly being TRBD1 (5 bases). Germline CDR1 and CDR2: WSHSY and SAAADI. V was trimmed by 6 bases and J by 8 bases, leaving 10 bases between them. The CDR3 has 11 amino acids. The DNA of the CDR3 is TGCGCCAGCAGAGAGGGGTGGGGCTACACCTTC. Protein sequence: CASREGWGYTF.

Concerning this clone: Within the sample, other DNA sequences also encode this same CDR3. V gene TRBV4-3 combines with J gene TRBJ2-3, with 8 nucleotides matching TRBD2. The CDR3 contains 18 residues. The germline V gene encodes CDR1 LGHNA and CDR2 YSLEER. Trimming took 0 bases from V and 1 from J; bases not matched to a gene: 9. CDR3 nucleotide sequence: TGCGCCAGCAGCCAAGAAACTAGCGGTACGGATGGCACAGATACGCAGTATTTT. As protein: CASSQETSGTDGTDTQYF.

This CDR3 reads CASSRTALNTEAFF. CDR3 nucleotides: TGTGCCAGCTCACGTACAGCCCTGAACACTGAAGCTTTCTTT. The genes are TRBV18 and TRBJ1-1; D gene unclear. Germline CDR1 reads KGHSH; CDR2 reads LQKENI. The ends were cut back, 4 bases at V and 0 bases at J, with 9 bases in the middle. CDR3 length: 14 amino acids.

The V and J genes are TRBV5-1 and TRBJ1-2; D not resolved. Germline loops: CDR1 SGHRS, CDR2 YFSETQ. The germline V and J ends were trimmed by 0 bases and 6 bases, with 9 bases remaining between them. The CDR3 runs 13 residues. The CDR3 protein is CASSLGWPDGYTF. CDR3 DNA sequence: TGCGCCAGCAGCTTGGGGTGGCCGGATGGCTACACCTTC. The whole variable domain, filled in from reference TRBV5-1 and TRBJ1-2, reads KAGVTQTPRYLIKTRGQQVTLSCSPISGHRSVSWYQQTPGQGLQFLFEYFSETQRNKGNFPGRFSGRQFSNSRSEMNVSTLELGDSALYLCASSLGWPDGYTFGSGTRLTVV.

This clone was detected a few times. The CDR3 loop is CAWSFGTGELFF. For the CDR3, the DNA is TGTGCCTGGAGTTTTGGAACCGGGGAGCTGTTTTTT. The chain is built from TRBV30 and TRBJ2-2; D is uncertain. Germline CDR1 reads GTSNPN; CDR2 reads SVGIG (reference sequence). Between the trimmed V and J ends, which lost 2 bases and 5 bases, there was a span of 6 bases. There are 12 residues in the CDR3.

The chain employs TRBV9 and TRBJ2-1, with TRBD2 matching over 7 bases. V shed 0 bases and J 13 bases; nucleotides not matched to a gene: 7. Looked up from germline, CDR1 is SGDLS and CDR2 is YYNGEE. This CDR3 spans 13 amino acids. The CDR3 sequence: CASSVGGGSLQFF. CDR3 DNA: TGTGCCAGCAGCGTAGGTGGCGGGAGTTTACAGTTCTTC.

The chain employs TRBV11-2 and TRBJ2-1, with unresolved D. Germline CDR1 reads SGHAT; CDR2 reads FQNNGV. This CDR3 contains 12 residues. Trimming pared 5 bases from V and 8 bases from J, leaving 10 bases between. The CDR3 loop reads CASSPASDEQFF. The CDR3 DNA is TGTGCCAGCAGCCCAGCCTCGGATGAGCAGTTCTTC.

This clone was observed a single time. This sequence joins TRBV6-1 and TRBJ1-3; D remains ambiguous. The CDR3 runs to 16 residues. The V end was cut by 2 bases, the J end by 1 base, with 12 bases between. Per germline, CDR1 MNHNS and CDR2 SASEGT. The CDR3 region has the DNA TGTGCCAGCAGTGAATGGACGGTAACTTCTGGAAACACCATATATTTT. It translates to CASSEWTVTSGNTIYF.

The chain carries TRBV27 and TRBJ1-5; 8 bases agree with TRBD1. Germline CDR1 reads MNHEY; CDR2 reads SMNVEV (reference sequence). CDR3 length: 16 residues. J was trimmed by 6 bases and V by 0 bases; bases with no gene match: 7. The CDR3 protein is CASSLSARQGSQPQHF. For the CDR3, the DNA is TGTGCCAGCAGTTTATCGGCCCGACAGGGGAGTCAGCCCCAGCATTTT.